These 30 T cell receptor beta chains share one sample of origin, sequenced in a study of Graves' ophthalmopathy and Graves' hyperthyroidism. Amplifying from RNA transcripts, the study obtained TCR beta CDR3 regions. An initial RT-PCR round employing HTBI primers preceded a second-round multiplex PCR. From the multiplex PCR reads, TCRdb called clonotypes with MiXCR, one entry per CDR3 protein. The sample has 620,000 or so distinct CDR3 sequences, approximately 22% seen once. Specimen: peripheral blood. The receptors were gathered from a woman in her late teens or twenties with stable Graves' hyperthyroidism. Some clones in this sample may be carry-over from other donors' samples.

The rearrangement uses TRBV6-1 and TRBJ1-2; D unclear. The CDR3 loop spans 10 amino acids. Trimming took 8 bases from V and 6 from J, leaving 7 bases between them. Germline values: CDR1 MNHNS, CDR2 SASEGT. In DNA form, the CDR3 reads TGTGCCAGCGGGGTTAATGGCTACACCTTC. Its translation is CASGVNGYTF.

This clonotype was seen at least ten times. A much larger clonotype is one base distant, so this may be a read error. J is TRBJ1-5 and V is TRBV12-3 or TRBV12-4, with a tentative D call TRBD1 (6 bases). The CDR3 runs to 12 residues. Trimming took off 9 bases at V and 7 bases at J, with 13 bases between the two ends. The CDR3 reads CARRIGGQPQHF. DNA of the CDR3: TGTGCCAGGAGGATAGGGGGACAGCCCCAGCATTTT.

This clonotype was seen at least ten times. The V call is TRBV5-1, the J call TRBJ1-1; 10 bases are shared with TRBD1. Germline lookup yields CDR1 SGHRS and CDR2 YFSETQ. CDR3 length: 14 residues. V lost 4 bases and J lost 3; bases outside the gene matches: 3. The CDR3 DNA reads as TGCGCCAGCAGCGGACAGGGGGGCGACACTGAAGCTTTCTTT. Encoded protein: CASSGQGGDTEAFF.

This clonotype came up many times. The CDR3 sequence is CSASSNTATYEQYF. CDR3 DNA sequence: TGCAGTGCTAGTAGTAACACGGCCACCTACGAGCAGTACTTC. The chain uses TRBV20-1 and TRBJ2-7, with no clear D. CDR1 is DFQATT and CDR2 is SNEGSKA in the germline V gene (reference sequence). The CDR3 totals 14 residues. The ends were cut back, 3 bases at V and 2 bases at J, with 14 bases in the middle.

Many counts were recorded for this clonotype. The V call is TRBV10-1, the J call TRBJ1-1, with D tentatively TRBD1 (6 bases). Germline values: CDR1 WNHNN, CDR2 SYGVQD (reference sequence). Trimming cost V 8 bases and J 4 bases, with 17 bases left between them. The CDR3 covers 14 residues. CDR3 amino acids: CASSPTGKTTEAFF. CDR3 bases: TGCGCCAGCTCCCCAACAGGGAAAACCACTGAAGCTTTCTTT.

This clonotype was found a few times. The rearrangement joins TRBV30 to TRBJ1-1; 7 bases agree with TRBD1. This CDR3 is built from 13 residues. Germline V gene data show CDR1 as GTSNPN and CDR2 as SVGIG (reference sequence). V dropped 3 bases and J dropped 6; count of bases not matched to a gene: 7. The CDR3 DNA follows: TGTGCCTGGAGGCGGAGACAGGGCTCTGAAGCTTTCTTT. It translates to CAWRRRQGSEAFF.

This clonotype has at least ten counts. The chain combines TRBV20-1 with TRBJ2-2; D ambiguous. V was clipped by 6 bases and J by 7 bases, with 18 bases between them. Looked up from germline, CDR1 is DFQATT and CDR2 is SNEGSKA (reference sequence). This CDR3 is 14 amino acids long. CDR3 sequence (DNA): TGCAGTGCCCCTTCAGAAGGGTCGGGCGGGGAGCTGTTTTTT. It is translated as CSAPSEGSGGELFF.

This clonotype is deemed medium-sized. The chain uses TRBV7-9 and TRBJ1-1; weak D call: TRBD1 (6 bases). The CDR3 is 15 residues long. The germline V gene has CDR1 SEHNR and CDR2 FQNEAQ (reference sequence). Deletions cut 6 bases from V and 1 base from J, with 15 bases between. In DNA form, the CDR3 reads TGTGCCAGCAGGCCTATAGCAGGGGCGAACACTGAAGCTTTCTTT. Translation: CASRPIAGANTEAFF.

This clonotype was counted once. V is TRBV6-1 and J is TRBJ1-2, with D possibly matching TRBD1 (6 bases). The germline V gene has CDR1 MNHNS and CDR2 SASEGT. The CDR3 contains 15 residues. Trimming removed 6 bases from V and 0 bases from J, with 14 bases in between. DNA for the CDR3: TGTGCCAGCAGCAACCCGGACAGTACTAACTATGGCTACACCTTC. As protein: CASSNPDSTNYGYTF.

This clonotype was counted many times. V gene TRBV28 combines with J gene TRBJ2-4; D may be TRBD2 (5 bases). In germline, CDR1 is MDHEN, CDR2 SYDVKM. V lost 5 bases and J lost 1, with 15 bases in between. The CDR3 extends over 16 amino acids. The CDR3 DNA sequence: TGTGCCAGCAGTCCCGGGGTGCGCGGGGCCAAAAACATTCAGTACTTC. Protein: CASSPGVRGAKNIQYF.

This clonotype has ten or more counts. The chain is built from TRBV12-3 or TRBV12-4 and TRBJ2-2; D ambiguous. The V end lost 8 bases, the J end lost 8 bases, and 9 bases lay between the germline ends. This CDR3 region has 11 residues. Here the CDR3 DNA reads TGTGCCAGCGTGTCTGCTGGGGAGCTGTTTTTT. Translation gives CASVSAGELFF.

This clonotype was picked up a small number of times. This rearrangement joins TRBV5-1 to TRBJ1-1; TRBD1 is a possible D gene (6 bases). The CDR3 extends over 14 amino acids. CDR1 is SGHRS and CDR2 is YFSETQ in the germline V gene. V lost 2 bases and J 5 bases, leaving 13 bases between the germline ends. This CDR3 reads CASSLTGMQTEAFF. CDR3 coding DNA: TGCGCCAGCAGCTTAACAGGGATGCAAACTGAAGCTTTCTTT.

The chain uses TRBV6-1 and TRBJ1-1; TRBD1 aligns across 7 bases. Trimming took 11 bases from V and 0 from J; bases not matched to a gene: 6. The CDR3 length is 13 residues. CDR1 MNHNS and CDR2 SASEGT come from the germline V gene. CDR3 DNA: TGTGCCGCACAACAGGGGCTGAACACTGAAGCTTTCTTT. Its translation is CAAQQGLNTEAFF.

The gene calls are TRBV18 and TRBJ2-5, with D uncertain. Germline CDR1 and CDR2: KGHSH and LQKENI. V was pared by 2 bases and J by 1 base, with 11 bases between. The length of the CDR3 is 15 residues. This CDR3 is CASSPIPAFQETQYF. The DNA of the CDR3 is TGTGCCAGCTCACCAATCCCGGCATTCCAAGAGACCCAGTACTTC.

This clonotype was seen ten or more times. The rearrangement links TRBV12-3 or TRBV12-4 to TRBJ1-2; D perhaps matches TRBD1 (5 bases). The CDR3 is made up of 13 amino acids. V was cut by 3 bases and J by 6 bases, with 11 bases left in between. The CDR3 loop is CASSFLQDNGYTF. CDR3 nucleotides: TGTGCCAGCAGTTTCCTACAGGATAATGGCTACACCTTC.

This clonotype appeared many times. The chain combines TRBV20-1 with TRBJ2-7, with D possibly called TRBD1 or TRBD2 (5 bases each). CDR3 length: 12 amino acids. Trimming shortened V by 6 bases and J by 3 bases, and 12 bases separated the two germline ends. From germline, CDR1 is DFQATT and CDR2 SNEGSKA (reference sequence). CDR3 nucleotide sequence: TGCAGTGCGGAAGGGGACCTCTACGAGCAGTACTTC. Its translation: CSAEGDLYEQYF.

The chain recombines TRBV6-5 with TRBJ1-1; D is ambiguous. This CDR3 has 16 amino acids. The germline V gene encodes CDR1 MNHEY and CDR2 SVGAGI. The V gene lost 0 bases and the J gene lost 0 bases, with 11 bases spanning the gap. The CDR3: CASSYSHATLNTEAFF. The CDR3 nucleotides are TGTGCCAGCAGTTACTCCCACGCCACACTGAACACTGAAGCTTTCTTT.

This clonotype has at least ten counts. The chain uses TRBV9 and TRBJ2-7, with 10 positions matching TRBD2. Germline V gene lookup returns CDR1 SGDLS and CDR2 YYNGEE. Unmatched junction bases numbered 7, after V lost 4 bases and J lost 6 bases. CDR3 length: 14 amino acids. This CDR3 reads CASSKAGGTGEQYF. Here the CDR3 DNA reads TGTGCCAGCAGCAAAGCGGGAGGGACCGGCGAGCAGTACTTC. The whole variable domain, filled in from reference TRBV9 and TRBJ2-7, reads DSGVTQTPKHLITATGQRVTLRCSPRSGDLSVYWYQQSLDQGLQFLIQYYNGEERAKGNILERFSAQQFPDLHSELNLSSLELGDSALYFCASSKAGGTGEQYFGPGTRLTVT.

Notes on this clonotype: A much larger clonotype is one base distant, so this may be a read error. The chain has TRBV12-3 or TRBV12-4 and TRBJ2-5; D might be TRBD1 or TRBD2, each matching 5 bases. This CDR3 contains 17 residues. The CDR3 loop is CASSLVVAFRDQETKYF. In DNA form, the CDR3 reads TGTGCCAGCAGTTTAGTGGTGGCGTTCCGGGACCAAGAGACCAAGTACTTC.

This clonotype was detected ten times or more. This chain connects TRBV7-2 to TRBJ1-6; possible D gene TRBD1, 5 bases. V was clipped by 5 bases and J by 10 bases, with 12 bases between them. CDR1 and CDR2 (germline): SGHTA, FQGNSA. This CDR3 is 13 amino acids long. CDR3 nucleotide sequence: TGTGCCAGCAGCCCCCAGGGTAACTCACCCCTCCACTTT. As protein: CASSPQGNSPLHF.

This clonotype was found many times. The rearrangement uses TRBV2 and TRBJ1-2; D is uncertain. The CDR3 has 13 amino acids. CDR1 is SNHLY, CDR2 FYNNEI, per germline. The V gene lost 2 bases and the J gene lost 4 bases, with 8 bases spanning the gap. The CDR3 DNA is TGTGCCAGCAGTGAAAGGAATTCCTATGGCTACACCTTC. Residues: CASSERNSYGYTF.

This clonotype was seen a handful of times. The CDR3: CAWSLNLGGGSPLHF. CDR3 bases: TGTGCCTGGAGTTTAAATTTGGGGGGCGGATCACCCCTCCACTTT. The gene calls are TRBV30 and TRBJ1-6; the D gene is possibly TRBD1 (6 bases). The CDR3 totals 15 residues. The ends were cut back, 2 bases at V and 10 bases at J, with 18 bases in the middle. The germline gives CDR1 GTSNPN, CDR2 SVGIG (reference sequence).

This clonotype showed up many times. V usage is TRBV15 and J usage is TRBJ2-7, with TRBD2 matching 11 bases. Germline CDR1 and CDR2: LNHNV and YYDKDF (reference sequence). This CDR3 region has 16 residues. With 4 bases clipped from V and 0 bases from J, the junction kept 5 bases outside the gene matches. CDR3 DNA sequence: TGTGCCACCAGCATTTATACTAGCGGGGGCTCCTACGAGCAGTACTTC. It specifies CATSIYTSGGSYEQYF.

The V and J genes are TRBV6-1 and TRBJ2-1; D possibly matches TRBD1 or TRBD2 (6 bases each). The CDR3 totals 16 residues. Germline loops: CDR1 MNHNS, CDR2 SASEGT. Trimming removed 7 bases at V and 7 bases at J, with 23 bases between. CDR3 amino acids: CASIVYPAKGGNEQFF. The CDR3 DNA sequence: TGTGCCAGCATCGTCTACCCTGCCAAGGGGGGTAATGAGCAGTTCTTC.

There are many counts of this clonotype. The chain links TRBV10-3 to TRBJ1-6; weak D call: TRBD1 (5 bases). This CDR3 comprises 13 residues. CDR1 and CDR2 (germline): ENHRY, SYGVKD. V lost 7 bases and J lost 7, with 11 bases in between. The CDR3 here is CAIMQGPNSPLHF. The CDR3 region has the DNA TGTGCCATCATGCAGGGTCCAAATTCACCCCTCCACTTT.

This chain links TRBV7-8 with TRBJ2-2; 9 nucleotides line up with TRBD2. V lost 2 bases and J lost 8; bases outside the gene matches: 9. Germline lookup yields CDR1 SGHVS and CDR2 FQNEAQ. This CDR3 contains 16 residues. The CDR3 here is CASSLMEQGLAGELFF. The CDR3, as DNA: TGTGCCAGCAGCTTAATGGAGCAGGGACTAGCTGGGGAGCTGTTTTTT.

This clonotype has at least ten counts. The genes are TRBV10-3 and TRBJ2-5; possibly TRBD2 for D (5 bases). Trimming removed 2 bases from V and 2 bases from J, with 18 bases in between. The germline V gene has CDR1 ENHRY and CDR2 SYGVKD. This CDR3 spans 17 amino acids. CDR3 sequence reads: CAISEVLGERPQETQYF. The CDR3 DNA reads as TGTGCCATCAGTGAGGTTCTTGGGGAGCGCCCACAAGAGACCCAGTACTTC.

This clonotype was picked up many times. The V call is TRBV6-1, the J call TRBJ2-3, with D unclear. Germline loops: CDR1 MNHNS, CDR2 SASEGT. The CDR3 length is 13 residues. V gave up 1 base and J gave up 4 bases, with 6 bases separating them. CDR3 DNA sequence: TGTGCCAGCAGTGAAGAAGCCGCAGATACGCAGTATTTT. Translation gives CASSEEAADTQYF.

The J gene is TRBJ2-7, the V gene TRBV4-1, with D uncertain. This CDR3 has 15 amino acids. V gave up 0 bases and J gave up 1 base, with 10 bases separating them. Germline values: CDR1 MGHRA, CDR2 YSYEKL. CDR3 DNA: TGCGCCAGCAGCCAAGATTTTGGGGATTCCTACGAGCAGTACTTC. Encoded protein: CASSQDFGDSYEQYF.

This clonotype was observed a handful of times. CDR3: CATSGTRDRGRATGELFF. In nucleotides, the CDR3 is TGTGCCACCAGTGGGACCCGGGACAGGGGGCGAGCCACCGGGGAGCTGTTTTTT. This chain joins TRBV24-1 and TRBJ2-2; 12 bases are shared with TRBD1. The length of the CDR3 is 18 residues. The germline V gene has CDR1 KGHDR and CDR2 SFDVKD. J was trimmed by 4 bases and V by 5 bases; bases with no gene match: 10.